The rows below give T cell receptor beta chains drawn from one sample of a study of blood T cell repertoires in COVID-19. Data came from immunoSEQ multiplex PCR; TCRdb stores just in-frame clones and leaves some out. The sample records about 160,000 clones, around 90% being singletons. The sample was peripheral blood. These receptor sequences come from a woman in her sixties or seventies with active or convalescent COVID-19. The CDR3 runs from the conserved cysteine through the conserved F or W. D genes are given only for firm matches. A clone size is listed for some rows: how often the clone was seen (once, few, many), or a class if it is expanded.

d_call clone_size j_call v_call cdr3_aa cdr3_nt
TRBD1 NA TRBJ2-5 TRBV9 CASSVEGQGIGTQYF TGTGCCAGCAGCGTAGAGGGACAGGGAATAGGGACCCAGTACTTC
NA NA TRBJ1-5 TRBV30 CAWSDPTSPNQPQHF TGTGCCTGGAGTGACCCCACAAGTCCCAATCAGCCCCAGCATTTT
NA NA TRBJ1-2 TRBV6-6 CATRELRTYTF TGTGCCACCCGGGAGCTACGGACCTACACCTTC
NA NA TRBJ2-3 TRBV2 CASSPPLLVSAGAGEYTQYF TGTGCCAGCAGTCCCCCCCTATTGGTGTCTGCAGGGGCAGGGGAGTATACGCAGTATTTT
TRBD2 NA TRBJ2-1 TRBV19 CASSTKSGVRDEQFF TGTGCCAGTAGTACGAAAAGCGGGGTGAGGGATGAGCAGTTCTTC
NA NA TRBJ2-1 TRBV7-6 CASSLDGQQYNEQFF TGTGCCAGCAGCTTAGATGGACAGCAATACAATGAGCAGTTCTTC
TRBD1 NA TRBJ2-2 TRBV10-1 CASNKLLTGVAGELFF TGCGCCAGCAACAAACTATTAACAGGGGTAGCCGGGGAGCTGTTTTTT
TRBD1 NA TRBJ2-1 TRBV29-1 CSVEPGQGIYNEQFF TGCAGCGTTGAACCGGGACAGGGAATATACAATGAGCAGTTCTTC
NA NA TRBJ2-3 TRBV5-8 CASSPAGMSTDTQYF TGTGCCAGCAGCCCGGCAGGAATGAGCACAGATACGCAGTATTTT
NA NA TRBJ2-3 TRBV27 CASRGLGTDTQYF TGTGCCAGCAGGGGACTCGGCACAGATACGCAGTATTTT
NA NA TRBJ1-2 TRBV30 CAWSVQVQFYGYTF TGTGCCTGGAGTGTACAGGTCCAGTTCTATGGCTACACCTTC
NA NA TRBJ1-5 TRBV18 CASSPIVSGQGNQPQHF TGTGCCAGCTCACCCATCGTATCTGGGCAGGGCAATCAGCCCCAGCATTTT
TRBD1 NA TRBJ1-5 TRBV9 CASSLTDRAAQPQHF TGTGCCAGCAGCCTGACGGACAGGGCGGCCCAGCCCCAGCATTTT
NA NA TRBJ1-4 TRBV29-1 CSVLTATNEKLFF TGCAGCGTGTTGACAGCAACTAATGAAAAACTGTTTTTT
TRBD1 NA TRBJ1-1 TRBV10-2 CASRPGQGGYTEAFF TGCGCCAGCAGACCGGGACAGGGGGGATACACTGAAGCTTTCTTT
NA NA TRBJ2-3 TRBV9 CASSVVSETADTQYF TGTGCCAGCAGCGTTGTCTCTGAAACAGCAGATACGCAGTATTTT
NA once TRBJ1-2 TRBV18 CASSPLAGDGYTF TGTGCCAGCTCACCCCTAGCAGGGGATGGCTACACCTTC
NA NA TRBJ2-3 TRBV25-1 CASLIGGTDTQYF TGTGCCAGCTTGATCGGGGGCACAGATACGCAGTATTTT
NA NA TRBJ1-5 TRBV19 CASNTGSINQPQHF TGTGCCTCCAACACAGGGAGTATCAATCAGCCCCAGCATTTT